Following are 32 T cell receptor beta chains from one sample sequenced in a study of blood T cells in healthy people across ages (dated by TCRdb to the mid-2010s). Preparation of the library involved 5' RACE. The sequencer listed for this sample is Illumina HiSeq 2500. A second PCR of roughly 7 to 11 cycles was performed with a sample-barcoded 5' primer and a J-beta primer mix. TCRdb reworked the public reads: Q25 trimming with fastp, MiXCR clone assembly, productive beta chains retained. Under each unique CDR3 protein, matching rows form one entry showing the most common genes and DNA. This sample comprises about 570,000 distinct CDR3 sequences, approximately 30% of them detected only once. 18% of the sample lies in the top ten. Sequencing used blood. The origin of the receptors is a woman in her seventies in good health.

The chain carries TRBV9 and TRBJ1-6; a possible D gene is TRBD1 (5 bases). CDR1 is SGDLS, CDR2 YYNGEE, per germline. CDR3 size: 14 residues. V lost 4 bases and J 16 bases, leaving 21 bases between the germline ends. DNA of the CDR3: TGTGCCAGCAGCCCCTTTTCCCAGGGCTCGTCTCTCCACTTT. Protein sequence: CASSPFSQGSSLHF.

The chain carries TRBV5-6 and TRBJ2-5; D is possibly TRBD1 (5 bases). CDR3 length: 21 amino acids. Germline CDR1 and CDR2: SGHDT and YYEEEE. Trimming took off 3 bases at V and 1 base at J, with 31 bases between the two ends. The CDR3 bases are TGTGCCAGCAGCTCTGAGCATGCCTCTTGGGGCGCACAGGACCTCCAAGAGACCCAGTACTTC. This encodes CASSSEHASWGAQDLQETQYF.

This CDR3 is CSVEDRLNNEQFF. The CDR3 nucleotides read TGCAGCGTCGAGGACAGGCTCAACAATGAGCAGTTCTTC. The chain is built from TRBV29-1 and TRBJ2-1; TRBD1 matches at 7 bases. The CDR3 has 13 amino acids. Germline V CDR1 and CDR2: SQVTM, ANQGSEA. The V and J ends lost 6 bases and 5 bases, in that order; junction bases with no gene match: 7.

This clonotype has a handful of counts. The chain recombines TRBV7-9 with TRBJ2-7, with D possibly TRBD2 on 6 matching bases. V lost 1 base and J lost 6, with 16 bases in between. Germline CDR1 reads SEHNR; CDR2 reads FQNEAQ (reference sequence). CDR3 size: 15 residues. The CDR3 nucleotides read TGTGCCAGCAGCTTAGTTCGGGGGTTTGGAGGCGAGCAGTACTTC. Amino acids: CASSLVRGFGGEQYF. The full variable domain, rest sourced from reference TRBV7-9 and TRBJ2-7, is DTGVSQNPRHKITKRGQNVTFRCDPISEHNRLYWYRQTLGQGPEFLTYFQNEAQLEKSRLLSDRFSAERPKGSFSTLEIQRTEQGDSAMYLCASSLVRGFGGEQYFGPGTRLTVT.

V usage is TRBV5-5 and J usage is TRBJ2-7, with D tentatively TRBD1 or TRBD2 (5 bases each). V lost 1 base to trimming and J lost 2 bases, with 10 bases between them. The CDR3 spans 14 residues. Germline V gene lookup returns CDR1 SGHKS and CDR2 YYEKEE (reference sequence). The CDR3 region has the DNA TGTGCCAGCAGCTTGCCGAGGGGAACCTACGAGCAGTACTTC. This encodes CASSLPRGTYEQYF. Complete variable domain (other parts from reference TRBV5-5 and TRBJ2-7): DAGVTQSPTHLIKTRGQQVTLRCSPISGHKSVSWYQQVLGQGPQFIFQYYEKEERGRGNFPDRFSARQFPNYSSELNVNALLLGDSALYLCASSLPRGTYEQYFGPGTRLTVT.

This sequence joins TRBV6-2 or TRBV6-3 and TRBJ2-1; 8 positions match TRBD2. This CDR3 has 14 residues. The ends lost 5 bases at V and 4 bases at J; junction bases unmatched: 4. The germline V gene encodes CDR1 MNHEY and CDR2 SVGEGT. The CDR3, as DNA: TGTGCCAGCAGTCAGCGGGGGATATACAATGAGCAGTTCTTC. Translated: CASSQRGIYNEQFF.

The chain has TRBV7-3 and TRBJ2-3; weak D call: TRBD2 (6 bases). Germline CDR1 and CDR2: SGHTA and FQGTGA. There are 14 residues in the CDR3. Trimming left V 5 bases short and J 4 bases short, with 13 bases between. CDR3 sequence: CASSPQTRSDTQYF. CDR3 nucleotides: TGTGCCAGCAGCCCGCAGACTAGATCAGATACGCAGTATTTT.

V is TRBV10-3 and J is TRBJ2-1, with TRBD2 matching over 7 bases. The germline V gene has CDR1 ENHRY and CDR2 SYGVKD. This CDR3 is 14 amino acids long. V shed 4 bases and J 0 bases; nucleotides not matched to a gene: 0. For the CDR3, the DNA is TGTGCCATCAGTGGCGGGGGCTCCTACAATGAGCAGTTCTTC. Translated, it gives CAISGGGSYNEQFF.

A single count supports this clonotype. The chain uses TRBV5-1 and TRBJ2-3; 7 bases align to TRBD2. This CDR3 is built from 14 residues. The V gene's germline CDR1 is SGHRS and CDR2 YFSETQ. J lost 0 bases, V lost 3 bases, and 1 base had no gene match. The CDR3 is CASSWRESTDTQYF. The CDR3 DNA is TGCGCCAGCAGCTGGCGGGAGAGCACAGATACGCAGTATTTT.

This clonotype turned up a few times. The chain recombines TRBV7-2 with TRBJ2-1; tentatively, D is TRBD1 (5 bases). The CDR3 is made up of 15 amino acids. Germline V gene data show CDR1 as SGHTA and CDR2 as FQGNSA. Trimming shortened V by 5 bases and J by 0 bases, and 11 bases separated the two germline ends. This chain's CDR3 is CASSPDRYSYNEQFF. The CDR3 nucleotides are TGTGCCAGCAGCCCCGACAGATACTCCTACAATGAGCAGTTCTTC.

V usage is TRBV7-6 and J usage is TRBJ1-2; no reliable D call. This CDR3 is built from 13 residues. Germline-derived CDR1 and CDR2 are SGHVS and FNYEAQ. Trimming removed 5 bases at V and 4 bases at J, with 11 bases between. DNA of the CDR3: TGTGCCAGCAGCCCGGCAACCTTCTATGGCTACACCTTC. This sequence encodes CASSPATFYGYTF.

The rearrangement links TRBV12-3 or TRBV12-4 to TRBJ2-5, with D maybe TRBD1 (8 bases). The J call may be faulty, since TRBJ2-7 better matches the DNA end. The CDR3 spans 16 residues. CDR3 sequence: CASSAPTGEGGYEQYF. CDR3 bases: TGTGCCAGCAGTGCCCCGACAGGGGAGGGAGGCTACGAGCAGTACTTC.

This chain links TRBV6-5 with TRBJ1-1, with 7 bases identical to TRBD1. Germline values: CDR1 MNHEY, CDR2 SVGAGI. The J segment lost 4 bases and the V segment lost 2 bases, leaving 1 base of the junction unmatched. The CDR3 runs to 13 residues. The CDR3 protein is CASSYRDSTEAFF. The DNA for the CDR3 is TGTGCCAGCAGTTACCGGGACAGCACTGAAGCTTTCTTT.

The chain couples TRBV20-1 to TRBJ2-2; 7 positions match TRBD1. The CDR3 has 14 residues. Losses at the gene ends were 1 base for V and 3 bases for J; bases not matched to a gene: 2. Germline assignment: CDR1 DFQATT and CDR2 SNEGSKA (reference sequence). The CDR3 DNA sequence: TGCAGTGCTAGAGCGACAGGGTACACCGGGGAGCTGTTTTTT. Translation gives CSARATGYTGELFF.

The CDR3 bases are TGTGCCAGCCTTTATAACGGGGACAACGCTGAAGCTTTCTTT. Translating gives CASLYNGDNAEAFF. This chain joins TRBV2 and TRBJ1-1; D might be TRBD1 (6 bases). From germline, CDR1 is SNHLY and CDR2 FYNNEI. The CDR3 sequence is 14 residues long. V gave up 8 bases and J gave up 6 bases, with 19 bases separating them.

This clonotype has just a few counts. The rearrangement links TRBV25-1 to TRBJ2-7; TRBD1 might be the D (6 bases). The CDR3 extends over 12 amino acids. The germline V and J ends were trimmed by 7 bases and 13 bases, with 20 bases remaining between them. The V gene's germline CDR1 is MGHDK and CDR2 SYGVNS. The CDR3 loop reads CASTSSGQSYYF. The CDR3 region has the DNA TGTGCCAGCACTTCATCCGGACAGTCGTACTACTTC.

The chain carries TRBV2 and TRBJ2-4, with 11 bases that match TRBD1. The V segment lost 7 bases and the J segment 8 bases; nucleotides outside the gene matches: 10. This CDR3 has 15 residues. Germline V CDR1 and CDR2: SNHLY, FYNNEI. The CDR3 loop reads CASTYGTGGRDIQYF. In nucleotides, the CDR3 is TGTGCCAGCACCTACGGGACAGGGGGTAGGGACATTCAGTACTTC.

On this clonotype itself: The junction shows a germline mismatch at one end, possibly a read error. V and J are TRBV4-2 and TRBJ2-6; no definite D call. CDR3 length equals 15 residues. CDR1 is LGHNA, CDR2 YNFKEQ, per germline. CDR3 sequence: CGSSQESSGANVLTF. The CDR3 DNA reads TGTGGCAGCAGCCAAGAGAGCTCTGGGGCCAACGTCCTGACTTTC.

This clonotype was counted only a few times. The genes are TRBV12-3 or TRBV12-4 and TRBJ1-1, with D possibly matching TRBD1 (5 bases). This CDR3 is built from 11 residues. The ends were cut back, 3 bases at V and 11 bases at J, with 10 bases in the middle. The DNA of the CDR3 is TGTGCCAGCAGTTTCAGGGAGACGGCTTTCTTT. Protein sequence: CASSFRETAFF.

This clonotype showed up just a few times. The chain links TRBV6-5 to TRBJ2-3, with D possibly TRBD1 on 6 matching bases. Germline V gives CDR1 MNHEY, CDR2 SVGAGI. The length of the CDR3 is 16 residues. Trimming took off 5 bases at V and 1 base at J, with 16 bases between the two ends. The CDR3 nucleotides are TGTGCCAGCAGTAACTTCAGGGGCCACCGCACAGATACGCAGTATTTT. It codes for CASSNFRGHRTDTQYF.

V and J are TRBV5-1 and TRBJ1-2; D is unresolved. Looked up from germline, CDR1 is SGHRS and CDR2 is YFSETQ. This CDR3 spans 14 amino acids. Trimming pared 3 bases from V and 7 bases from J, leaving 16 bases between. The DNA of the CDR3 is TGCGCCAGCAGCTGGGGTGTTCAATCGGGTGGCTACACCTTC. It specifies CASSWGVQSGGYTF.

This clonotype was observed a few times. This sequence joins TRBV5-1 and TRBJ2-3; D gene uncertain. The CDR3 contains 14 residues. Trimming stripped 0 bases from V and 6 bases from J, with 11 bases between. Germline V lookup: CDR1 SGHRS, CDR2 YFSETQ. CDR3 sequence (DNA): TGCGCCAGCAGCTTGGGCCGAATTGGGGATACGCAGTATTTT. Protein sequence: CASSLGRIGDTQYF.

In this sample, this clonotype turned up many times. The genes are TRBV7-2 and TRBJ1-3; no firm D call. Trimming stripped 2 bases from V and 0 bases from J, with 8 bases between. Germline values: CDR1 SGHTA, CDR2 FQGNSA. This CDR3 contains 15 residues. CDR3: CASSLIDGSGNTIYF. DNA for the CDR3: TGTGCCAGCAGCTTAATCGACGGCTCTGGAAACACCATATATTTT. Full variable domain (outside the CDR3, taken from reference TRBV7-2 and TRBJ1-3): GAGVSQSPSNKVTEKGKDVELRCDPISGHTALYWYRQSLGQGLEFLIYFQGNSAPDKSGLPSDRFSAERTGGSVSTLTIQRTQQEDSAVYLCASSLIDGSGNTIYFGEGSWLTVV.

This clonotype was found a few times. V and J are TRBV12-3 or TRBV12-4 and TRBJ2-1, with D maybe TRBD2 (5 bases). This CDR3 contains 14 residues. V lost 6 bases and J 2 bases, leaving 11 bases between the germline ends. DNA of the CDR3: TGTGCCAGCAGACCCGGCGGGCCCTACAATGAGCAGTTCTTC. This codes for CASRPGGPYNEQFF.

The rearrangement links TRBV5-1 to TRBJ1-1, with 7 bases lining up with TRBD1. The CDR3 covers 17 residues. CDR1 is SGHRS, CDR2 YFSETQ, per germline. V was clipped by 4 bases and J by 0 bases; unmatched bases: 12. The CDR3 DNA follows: TGCGCCAGCAGCGCAAGGACAGGAGGCCCAATGAACACTGAAGCTTTCTTT. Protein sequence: CASSARTGGPMNTEAFF.

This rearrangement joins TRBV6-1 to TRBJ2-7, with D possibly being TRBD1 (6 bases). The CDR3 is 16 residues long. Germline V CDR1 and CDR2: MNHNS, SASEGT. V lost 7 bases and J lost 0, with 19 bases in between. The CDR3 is CASTQGPVGGSYEQYF. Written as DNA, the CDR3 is TGTGCCAGCACTCAGGGGCCTGTAGGGGGCTCCTACGAGCAGTACTTC.

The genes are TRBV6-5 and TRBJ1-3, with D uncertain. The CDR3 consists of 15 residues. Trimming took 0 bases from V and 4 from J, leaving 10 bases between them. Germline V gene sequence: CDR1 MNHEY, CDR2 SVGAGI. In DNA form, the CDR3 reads TGTGCCAGCAGTTACTCAGGAGGTGGGGGAAACACCATATATTTT. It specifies CASSYSGGGGNTIYF.

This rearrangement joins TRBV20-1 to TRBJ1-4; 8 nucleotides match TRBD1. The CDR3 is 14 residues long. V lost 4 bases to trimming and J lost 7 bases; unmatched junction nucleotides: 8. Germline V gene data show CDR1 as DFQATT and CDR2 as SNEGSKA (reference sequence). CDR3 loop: CSATTGDGGEKLFF. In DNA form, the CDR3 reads TGCAGTGCTACGACAGGGGATGGGGGTGAAAAACTGTTTTTT.

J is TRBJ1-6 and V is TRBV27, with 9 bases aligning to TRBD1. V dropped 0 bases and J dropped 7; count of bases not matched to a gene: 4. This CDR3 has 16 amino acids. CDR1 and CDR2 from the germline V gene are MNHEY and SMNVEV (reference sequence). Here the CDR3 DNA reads TGTGCCAGCAGTTTATCGGGGACAGGGAGGAATTCACCCCTCCACTTT. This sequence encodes CASSLSGTGRNSPLHF.

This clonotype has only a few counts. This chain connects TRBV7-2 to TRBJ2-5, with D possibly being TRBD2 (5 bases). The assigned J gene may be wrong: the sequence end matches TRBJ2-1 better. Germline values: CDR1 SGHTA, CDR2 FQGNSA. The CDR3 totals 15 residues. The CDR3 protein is CASSITSPGINEQFF. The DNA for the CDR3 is TGTGCCAGCAGCATCACTTCTCCCGGGATCAATGAGCAGTTCTTC.

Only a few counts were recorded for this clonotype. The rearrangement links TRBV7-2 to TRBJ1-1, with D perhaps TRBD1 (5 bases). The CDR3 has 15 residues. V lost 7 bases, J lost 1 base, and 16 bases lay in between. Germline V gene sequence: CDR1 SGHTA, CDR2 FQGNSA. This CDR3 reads CASTTGGRENTEAFF. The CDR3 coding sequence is TGTGCCAGCACGACCGGGGGGAGGGAGAACACTGAAGCTTTCTTT.

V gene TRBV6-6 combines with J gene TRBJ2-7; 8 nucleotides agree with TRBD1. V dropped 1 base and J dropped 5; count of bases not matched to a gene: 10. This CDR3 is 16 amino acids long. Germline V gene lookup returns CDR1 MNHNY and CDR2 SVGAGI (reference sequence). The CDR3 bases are TGTGCCAGCAGTTACTTCATACAGGGGGGCGAGAACGAGCAGTACTTC. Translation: CASSYFIQGGENEQYF.